These 21 T cell receptor beta chains share one sample of origin, sequenced in a study of vaccination and CD4 T cells after COVID-19. With the Oncomine TCR Beta short-read assay, DNA from cultured CD4+ T cells was sequenced. Each CDR3 protein gets one entry after TCRdb re-called the PCR reads with MiXCR. The sample has about 15,000 distinct CDR3 sequences, 26% seen once. Treatment denoted: approximately 9-day PBMC culture with coronavirus spike peptide pools or control peptides (ViraFEST assay). These receptors' targets are unknown. Source material: cultured CD4+ T cells from blood. All receptors come from a human donor with COVID-19.

This clonotype was observed a handful of times. The gene calls are TRBV5-6 and TRBJ2-3; a possible D gene is TRBD2 (6 bases). This CDR3 has 17 amino acids. Trimming cost V 3 bases and J 0 bases, with 17 bases left between them. Germline-derived CDR1 and CDR2 are SGHDT and YYEEEE. In DNA, the CDR3 is TGTGCCAGCAGCTCCGACTTTAGCGGATCTAGCACAGATACGCAGTATTTT. It specifies CASSSDFSGSSTDTQYF.

This clonotype occurred a few times. The junction and the germline gene differ at one end; a read error may be behind it. The chain joins TRBV14 to TRBJ1-2; no definite D call. In germline, CDR1 is SGHDN, CDR2 FVKESK. The length of the CDR3 is 14 residues. CDR3 coding DNA: TGTGCCAGCAGCCCAGTCAGAGTAGGGCAGGCCATCGCCTTC. As protein: CASSPVRVGQAIAF.

This rearrangement joins TRBV19 to TRBJ1-2; TRBD1 agrees at 7 bases. Germline V gives CDR1 LNHDA, CDR2 SQIVND (reference sequence). After removal of 5 bases from V and 7 bases from J, the junction contained 10 bases not matched to a gene. This CDR3 is built from 14 residues. CDR3 sequence: CASSARQGRSGYTF. CDR3 in DNA: TGTGCCAGTAGTGCCCGACAGGGTCGGAGTGGCTACACCTTC.

This clonotype is labeled as medium-sized. The chain joins TRBV6-5 to TRBJ1-5; D uncertain. CDR3 length equals 15 residues. Trimming took off 0 bases at V and 0 bases at J, with 6 bases between the two ends. In germline, CDR1 is MNHEY, CDR2 SVGAGI. The CDR3 sequence is CASSYSRTSNQPQHF. CDR3 DNA sequence: TGTGCCAGCAGTTACTCGAGAACTAGCAATCAGCCCCAGCATTTT.

This clonotype was counted between two and nine times. The CDR3 region has the DNA TGTGCCAGCAGCCCCCAACGGAATAACTATGGCTACACCTTC. It specifies CASSPQRNNYGYTF. The chain employs TRBV6-1 and TRBJ1-2; no definite D call. CDR1 MNHNS and CDR2 SASEGT come from the germline V gene. Trimming took off 6 bases at V and 1 base at J, with 12 bases between the two ends. This CDR3 contains 14 residues.

This clonotype turned up a few times. CDR3 residues: CATSFPVVRGRRETQYF. CDR3 nucleotides: TGTGCCACCAGCTTCCCAGTGGTACGGGGGCGGCGAGAGACCCAGTACTTC. This rearrangement joins TRBV15 to TRBJ2-5; D possibly uses TRBD1 or TRBD2 (6 bases each). V was shortened by 5 bases and J by 4 bases, with 23 bases between the two germline ends. Germline CDR1 is LNHNV and CDR2 is YYDKDF (reference sequence). This CDR3 region has 17 residues.

This clonotype was observed a handful of times. The chain has TRBV27 and TRBJ1-6, with 7 bases fitting TRBD1. Germline CDR1 MNHEY, CDR2 SMNVEV (reference sequence). The ends lost 6 bases at V and 2 bases at J; junction bases unmatched: 10. This CDR3 is built from 17 residues. The CDR3 here is CASSRGTGETYNSPLHF. CDR3 bases: TGTGCCAGCAGCCGGGGAACAGGGGAGACCTATAATTCACCCCTCCACTTT.

This clonotype is termed large (0.1 to 1%). This sequence joins TRBV7-8 and TRBJ2-1; 7 bases align to TRBD1. The J segment lost 9 bases and the V segment lost 5 bases, leaving 10 bases of the junction unmatched. The CDR3 runs 14 residues. Germline V gives CDR1 SGHVS, CDR2 FQNEAQ. The CDR3 here is CASSRSDRETEQFF. CDR3 DNA sequence: TGTGCCAGCAGCCGATCCGACAGGGAGACTGAGCAGTTCTTC.

The chain links TRBV20-1 to TRBJ2-1; D gene ambiguous. The CDR3 runs 13 residues. Trimming removed 3 bases from V and 8 bases from J, with 14 bases in between. CDR1 and CDR2 (germline): DFQATT, SNEGSKA (reference sequence). The CDR3 reads CSASLLVIDEQFF. In DNA, the CDR3 is TGCAGTGCTAGTCTACTTGTGATCGATGAGCAGTTCTTC.

The V call is TRBV12-3 or TRBV12-4, the J call TRBJ2-1; 12 bases are shared with TRBD2. The CDR3 totals 15 residues. V dropped 6 bases and J dropped 7; count of bases not matched to a gene: 7. CDR3 DNA sequence: TGTGCCAGCAGCCCTCGAGGACTAGCGGGGAATGAGCAGTTCTTC. It encodes CASSPRGLAGNEQFF.

As concerns this clonotype: Because the CDR3's place on the DNA is in doubt, the DNA is left out and the CDR3 is given as listed by TCRdb. The V gene is TRBV7-9, the J gene TRBJ2-7; the D call TRBD1 from the table was never checked on the DNA. CDR1 and CDR2 from the germline V gene are SEHNR and FQNEAQ (reference sequence). The CDR3 has 14 residues if both end residues are counted. CDR3: CASSFGAGSYEQYF.

This clonotype was detected a few times. This chain connects TRBV5-1 to TRBJ2-5; 12 bases agree with TRBD2. The germline V gene encodes CDR1 SGHRS and CDR2 YFSETQ. The CDR3 is made up of 15 amino acids. V gave up 7 bases and J gave up 5 bases; unmatched junction bases: 9. Here the CDR3 DNA reads TGCGCCAGCCAAAGGACTAGCGGGGTGGGTGAGACCCAGTACTTC. Translating gives CASQRTSGVGETQYF.

This clonotype has more than one count but fewer than ten. The chain is built from TRBV6-4 and TRBJ1-1; D not certain. CDR1 is MRHNA, CDR2 SNTAGT, per germline. V was clipped by 4 bases and J by 6 bases, with 18 bases between them. The length of the CDR3 is 15 residues. CDR3 coding DNA: TGTGCCAGCAGTGTAGACCGAACCAAGGATGCTGAAGCTTTCTTT. It specifies CASSVDRTKDAEAFF.

Worth noting for this clonotype: The junction does not match germline at one end; this may be a read error. The V gene is TRBV6-1, the J gene TRBJ2-7; 12 positions match TRBD2. The germline gives CDR1 MNHNS, CDR2 SASEGT. This CDR3 is built from 15 residues. The CDR3: CASSEATRTSGANVF. The CDR3 region has the DNA TGTGCCAGCAGTGAAGCTACTAGGACTAGCGGGGCAAATGTCTTC.

This clonotype has a handful of counts. The chain links TRBV20-1 to TRBJ2-1; D unresolved. V dropped 5 bases and J dropped 6 bases, with 11 bases sitting between them. CDR1 is DFQATT and CDR2 is SNEGSKA in the germline V gene (reference sequence). The CDR3 extends over 12 amino acids. CDR3 DNA: TGCAGTGCTTACCCAACTTCCAATGAGCAGTTCTTC. Its protein product is CSAYPTSNEQFF.

The chain combines TRBV2 with TRBJ2-3, with D hard to call. The closer fit of TRBJ1-5 to the DNA end suggests the J call may be wrong. This CDR3 comprises 14 residues. Germline CDR1 SNHLY, CDR2 FYNNEI. CDR3 coding DNA: TGTGCCAGCAGGGAACTAGCGGGGTTAGATACGCAGCATTTT. It specifies CASRELAGLDTQHF.

About this clonotype: One end of the junction does not line up with germline, which may come from a read error. This rearrangement joins TRBV28 to TRBJ1-4; the D is unclear. The CDR3 has 17 amino acids. CDR1 and CDR2 (germline): MDHEN, SYDVKM. The CDR3 spells CASSFPWAAATNEELFF. CDR3 bases: TGTGCCAGCAGTTTTCCTTGGGCAGCTGCAACTAATGAAGAACTGTTTTTT.

This clonotype has a handful of counts. CDR3: CAISLQGAGYTF. CDR3 nucleotide sequence: TGTGCCATCAGCCTACAGGGGGCCGGCTACACCTTC. The chain couples TRBV10-3 to TRBJ1-2, with TRBD1 matching over 9 bases. V lost 6 bases to trimming and J lost 8 bases; unmatched junction nucleotides: 4. CDR1 and CDR2 from the germline V gene are ENHRY and SYGVKD. This CDR3 spans 12 amino acids.

There are a few counts of this clonotype. The chain's CDR3 is CASSAGGNYNSPLHF. CDR3 DNA: TGTGCCAGCAGTGCAGGGGGCAACTATAATTCACCCCTCCACTTT. This chain links TRBV6-1 with TRBJ1-6; 8 bases match TRBD1. Per the germline V gene, CDR1 is MNHNS and CDR2 is SASEGT. There are 15 residues in the CDR3. The V gene end was trimmed by 4 bases and the J gene end by 3 bases; junction bases not matched to a gene: 2.

By share of the sample, this clonotype is medium-sized. This chain uses TRBV27 with TRBJ1-6, with D uncertain. Trimming pared 10 bases from V and 0 bases from J, leaving 7 bases between. CDR1 is MNHEY and CDR2 is SMNVEV in the germline V gene (reference sequence). This CDR3 is built from 13 residues. This CDR3 is CATRSSYNSPLHF. CDR3 bases: TGTGCCACCCGAAGCTCCTATAATTCACCCCTCCACTTT.

In this sample, this clonotype turned up once. J is TRBJ2-1 and V is TRBV28, with 9 bases fitting TRBD2. In germline, CDR1 is MDHEN, CDR2 SYDVKM. The CDR3 spans 17 residues. Trimming cost V 2 bases and J 4 bases; bases outside gene matches: 9. CDR3 in amino acids: CASSLPIAGAQYNEQFF. CDR3 DNA sequence: TGTGCCAGCAGTTTACCCATAGCGGGGGCCCAATACAATGAGCAGTTCTTC.